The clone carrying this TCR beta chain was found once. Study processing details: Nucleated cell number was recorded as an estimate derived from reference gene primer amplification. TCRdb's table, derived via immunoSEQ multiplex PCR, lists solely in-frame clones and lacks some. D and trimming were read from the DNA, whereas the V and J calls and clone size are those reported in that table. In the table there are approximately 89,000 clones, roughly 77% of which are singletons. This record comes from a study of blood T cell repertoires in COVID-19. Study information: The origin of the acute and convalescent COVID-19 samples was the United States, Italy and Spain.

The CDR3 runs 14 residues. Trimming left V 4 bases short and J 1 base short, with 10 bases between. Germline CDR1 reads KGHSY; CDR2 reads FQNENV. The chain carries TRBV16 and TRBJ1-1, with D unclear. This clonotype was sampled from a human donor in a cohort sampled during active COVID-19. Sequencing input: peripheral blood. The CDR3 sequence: CASSLVERNTEAFF. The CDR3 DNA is TGTGCCAGCAGCCTCGTAGAGAGGAACACTGAAGCTTTCTTT.